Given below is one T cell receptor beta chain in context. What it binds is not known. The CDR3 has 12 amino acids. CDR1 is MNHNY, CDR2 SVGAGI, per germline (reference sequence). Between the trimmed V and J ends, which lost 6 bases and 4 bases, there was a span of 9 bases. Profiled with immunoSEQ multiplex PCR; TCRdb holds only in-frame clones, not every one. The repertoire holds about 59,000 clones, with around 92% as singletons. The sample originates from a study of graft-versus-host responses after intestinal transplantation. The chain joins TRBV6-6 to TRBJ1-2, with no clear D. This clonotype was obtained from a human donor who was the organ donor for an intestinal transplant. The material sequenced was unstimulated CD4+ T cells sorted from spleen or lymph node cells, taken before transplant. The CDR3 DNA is TGTGCCAGCAGCGGTCAAGGCTATGGCTACACCTTC. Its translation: CASSGQGYGYTF.